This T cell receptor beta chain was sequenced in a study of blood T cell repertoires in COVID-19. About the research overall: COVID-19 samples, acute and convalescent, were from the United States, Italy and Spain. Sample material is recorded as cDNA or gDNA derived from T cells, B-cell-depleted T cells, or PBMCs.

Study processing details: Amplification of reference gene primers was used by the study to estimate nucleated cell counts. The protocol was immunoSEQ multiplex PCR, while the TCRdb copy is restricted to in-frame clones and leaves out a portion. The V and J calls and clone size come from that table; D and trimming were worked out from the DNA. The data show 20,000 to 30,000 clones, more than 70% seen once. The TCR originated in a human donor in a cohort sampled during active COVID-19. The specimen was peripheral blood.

CDR3 nucleotides: TGTGCCAGTAGTCAGGCCACTGAAGCTTTCTTT. Translated: CASSQATEAFF. This chain joins TRBV19 and TRBJ1-1; D remains ambiguous. This CDR3 comprises 11 residues. Germline CDR1 and CDR2: LNHDA and SQIVND (reference sequence). Trimming cost V 5 bases and J 4 bases, with 5 bases left between them.